The entry that follows covers one T cell receptor (beta chain) sequence. The data are from a study of cytomegalovirus exposure and HLA in healthy donors. Primers: 60 Vbeta forward and 13 Jbeta reverse. Data came from immunoSEQ multiplex PCR; TCRdb stores just in-frame clones and leaves some out. The listing contains 75,000 to 95,000 clones. The CDR3 length is 14 residues. Germline CDR1 and CDR2: SGHAT and FQNNGV. V shed 5 bases, J shed 1 base, and the junction held 2 bases outside the gene matches. Sequencing was performed on PBMCs. The V gene is TRBV11-2, the J gene TRBJ1-1; 9 nucleotides agree with TRBD1. The clonotype originates from a man younger than 40 in good health and CMV-seronegative. The CDR3 region is CASSQTGGNTEAFF. The DNA of the CDR3 is TGTGCCAGCAGCCAGACAGGGGGGAACACTGAAGCTTTCTTT.